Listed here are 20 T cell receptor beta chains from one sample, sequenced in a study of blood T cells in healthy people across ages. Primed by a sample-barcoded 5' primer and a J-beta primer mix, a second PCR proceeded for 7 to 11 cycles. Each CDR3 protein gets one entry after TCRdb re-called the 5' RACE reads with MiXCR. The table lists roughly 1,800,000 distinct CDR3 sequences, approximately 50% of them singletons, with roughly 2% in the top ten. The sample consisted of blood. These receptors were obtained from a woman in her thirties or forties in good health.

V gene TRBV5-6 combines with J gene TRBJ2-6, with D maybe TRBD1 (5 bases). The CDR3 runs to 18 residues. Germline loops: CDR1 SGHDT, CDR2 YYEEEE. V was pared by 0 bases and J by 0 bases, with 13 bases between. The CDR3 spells CASSLVGRAYSGANVLTF. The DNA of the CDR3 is TGTGCCAGCAGCTTGGTAGGCAGGGCCTACTCTGGGGCCAACGTCCTGACTTTC.

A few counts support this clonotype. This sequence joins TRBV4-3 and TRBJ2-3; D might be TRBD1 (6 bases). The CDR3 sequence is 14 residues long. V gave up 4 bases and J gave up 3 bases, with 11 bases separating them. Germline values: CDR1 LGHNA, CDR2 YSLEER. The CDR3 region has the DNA TGCGCCAGCAGCCTAACAGGGAAGACAGATACGCAGTATTTT. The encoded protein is CASSLTGKTDTQYF.

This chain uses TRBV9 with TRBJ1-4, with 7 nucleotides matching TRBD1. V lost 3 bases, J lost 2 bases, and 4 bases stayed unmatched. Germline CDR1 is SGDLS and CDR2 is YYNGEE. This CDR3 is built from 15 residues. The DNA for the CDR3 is TGTGCCAGCAGCGCGACAGGGATCACTAATGAAAAACTGTTTTTT. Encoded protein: CASSATGITNEKLFF.

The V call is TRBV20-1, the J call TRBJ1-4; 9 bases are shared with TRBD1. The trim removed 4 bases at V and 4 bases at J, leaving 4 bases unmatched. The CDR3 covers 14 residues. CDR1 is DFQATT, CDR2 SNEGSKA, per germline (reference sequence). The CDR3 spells CSATSGQGNEKLFF. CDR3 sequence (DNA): TGCAGTGCTACGTCGGGACAGGGTAATGAAAAACTGTTTTTT.

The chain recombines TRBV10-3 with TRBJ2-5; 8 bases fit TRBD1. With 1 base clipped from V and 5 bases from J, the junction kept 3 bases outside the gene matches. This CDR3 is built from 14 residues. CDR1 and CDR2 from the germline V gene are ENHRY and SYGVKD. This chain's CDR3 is CAISEWTGRETQYF. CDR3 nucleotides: TGTGCCATCAGTGAGTGGACAGGGAGGGAGACCCAGTACTTC.

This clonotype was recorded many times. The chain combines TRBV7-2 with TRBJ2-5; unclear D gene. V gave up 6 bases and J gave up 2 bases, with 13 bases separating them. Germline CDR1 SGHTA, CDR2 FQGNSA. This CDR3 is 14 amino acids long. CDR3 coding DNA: TGTGCCAGCAGTTCTGACCGGGCGCAAGAGACCCAGTACTTC. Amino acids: CASSSDRAQETQYF.

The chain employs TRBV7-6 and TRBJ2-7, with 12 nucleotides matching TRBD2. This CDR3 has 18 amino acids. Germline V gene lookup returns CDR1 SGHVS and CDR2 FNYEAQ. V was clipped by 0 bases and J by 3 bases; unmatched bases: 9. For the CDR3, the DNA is TGTGCCAGCAGCTTAGCTGCTAGCGGGGGGGCGGCAGGCTACGAGCAGTACTTC. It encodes CASSLAASGGAAGYEQYF.

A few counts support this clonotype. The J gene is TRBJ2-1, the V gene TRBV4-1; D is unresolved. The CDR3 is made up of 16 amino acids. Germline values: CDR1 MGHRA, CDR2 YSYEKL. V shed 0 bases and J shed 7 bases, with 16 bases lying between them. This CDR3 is CASSQDPGQKGNEQFF. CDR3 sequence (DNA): TGCGCCAGCAGCCAAGATCCGGGCCAGAAGGGAAATGAGCAGTTCTTC.

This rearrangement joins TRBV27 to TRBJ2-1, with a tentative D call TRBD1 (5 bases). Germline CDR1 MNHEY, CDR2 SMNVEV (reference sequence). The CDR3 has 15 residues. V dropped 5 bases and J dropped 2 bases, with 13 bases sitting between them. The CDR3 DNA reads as TGTGCCAGCAGTCTCCTAGGGGCCGCCTACAATGAGCAGTTCTTC. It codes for CASSLLGAAYNEQFF.

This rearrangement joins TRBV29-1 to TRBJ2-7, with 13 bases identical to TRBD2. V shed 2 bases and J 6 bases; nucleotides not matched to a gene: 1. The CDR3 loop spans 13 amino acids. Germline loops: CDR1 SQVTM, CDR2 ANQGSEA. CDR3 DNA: TGCAGCGTTGAAAGGACTAGCGGGGGCGAGCAGTACTTC. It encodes CSVERTSGGEQYF.

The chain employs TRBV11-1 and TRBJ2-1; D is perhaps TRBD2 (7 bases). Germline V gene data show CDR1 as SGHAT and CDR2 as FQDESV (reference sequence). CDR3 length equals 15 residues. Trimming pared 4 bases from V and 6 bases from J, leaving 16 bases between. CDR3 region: CASSSEGGGPNEQFF. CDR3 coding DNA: TGTGCCAGCAGCTCAGAGGGGGGGGGGCCCAATGAGCAGTTCTTC.

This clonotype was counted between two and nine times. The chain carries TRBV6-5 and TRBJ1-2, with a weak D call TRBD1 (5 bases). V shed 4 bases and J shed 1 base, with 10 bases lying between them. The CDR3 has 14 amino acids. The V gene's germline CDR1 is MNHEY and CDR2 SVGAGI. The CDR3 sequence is CASSLGGNNYGYTF. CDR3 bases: TGTGCCAGCAGTTTGGGGGGGAATAACTATGGCTACACCTTC.

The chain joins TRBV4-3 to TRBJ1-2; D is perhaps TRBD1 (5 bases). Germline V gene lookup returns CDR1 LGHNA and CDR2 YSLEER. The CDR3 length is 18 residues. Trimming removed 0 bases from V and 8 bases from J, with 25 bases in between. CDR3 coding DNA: TGCGCCAGCAGCCAAGATACTGTAGTGGGGCATGAAACCCGCGGCTACACCTTC. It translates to CASSQDTVVGHETRGYTF.

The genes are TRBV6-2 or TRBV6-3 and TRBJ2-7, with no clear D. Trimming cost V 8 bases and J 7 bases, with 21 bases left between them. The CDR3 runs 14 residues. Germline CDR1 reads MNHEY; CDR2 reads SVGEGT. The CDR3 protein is CASSVVGPYNEQYF. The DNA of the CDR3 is TGTGCCAGCTCCGTCGTAGGGCCCTACAATGAGCAGTACTTC.

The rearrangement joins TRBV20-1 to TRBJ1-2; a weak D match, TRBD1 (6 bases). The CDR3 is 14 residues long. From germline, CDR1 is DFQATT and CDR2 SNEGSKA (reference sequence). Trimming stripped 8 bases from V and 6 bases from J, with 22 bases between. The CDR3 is CSLGGALDGHGYTF. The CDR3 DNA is TGCAGTCTGGGGGGCGCCCTAGATGGACATGGCTACACCTTC.

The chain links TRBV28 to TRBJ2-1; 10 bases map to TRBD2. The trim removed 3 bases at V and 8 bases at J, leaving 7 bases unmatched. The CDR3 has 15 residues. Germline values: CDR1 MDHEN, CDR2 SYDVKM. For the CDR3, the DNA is TGTGCCAGCAGTTTTCAAGCGGGGGGGCCCGATGAGCAGTTCTTC. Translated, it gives CASSFQAGGPDEQFF. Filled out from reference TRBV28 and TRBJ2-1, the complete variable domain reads DVKVTQSSRYLVKRTGEKVFLECVQDMDHENMFWYRQDPGLGLRLIYFSYDVKMKEKGDIPEGYSVSREKKERFSLILESASTNQTSMYLCASSFQAGGPDEQFFGPGTRLTVL.

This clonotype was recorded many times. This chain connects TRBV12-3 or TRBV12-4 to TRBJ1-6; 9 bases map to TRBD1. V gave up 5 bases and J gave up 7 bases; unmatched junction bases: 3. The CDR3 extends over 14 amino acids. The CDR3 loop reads CASSAGTGNSPLHF. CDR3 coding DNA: TGTGCCAGCAGTGCCGGGACAGGGAATTCACCCCTCCACTTT.

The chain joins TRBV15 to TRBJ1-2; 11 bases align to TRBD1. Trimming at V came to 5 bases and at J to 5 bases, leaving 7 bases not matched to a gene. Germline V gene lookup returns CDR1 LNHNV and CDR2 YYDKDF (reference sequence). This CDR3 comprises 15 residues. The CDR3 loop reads CATSPRTGGGYGYTF. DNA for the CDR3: TGTGCCACCAGCCCTCGGACAGGGGGCGGGTATGGCTACACCTTC.

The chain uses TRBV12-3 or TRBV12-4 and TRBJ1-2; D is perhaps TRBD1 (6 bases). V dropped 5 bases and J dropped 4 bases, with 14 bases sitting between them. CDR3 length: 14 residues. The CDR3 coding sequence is TGTGCCAGCAGTGATCAGGGGCGCAGCTATGGCTACACCTTC. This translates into CASSDQGRSYGYTF.

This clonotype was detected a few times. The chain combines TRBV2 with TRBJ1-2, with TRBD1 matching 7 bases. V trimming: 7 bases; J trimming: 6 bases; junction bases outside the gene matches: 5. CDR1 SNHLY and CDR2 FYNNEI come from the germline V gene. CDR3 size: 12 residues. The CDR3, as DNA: TGTGCCAGCAACAGGGGAAAAGATGGCTACACCTTC. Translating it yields CASNRGKDGYTF.